This TCR beta chain was identified during a study of blood T cell repertoires in COVID-19. The V and J ends lost 3 bases and 0 bases respectively, with 15 bases between them. CDR1 SGHVS and CDR2 FQNEAQ come from the germline V gene. This CDR3 has 16 amino acids. TCRdb's copy holds only in-frame clones and misses some; the assay was immunoSEQ multiplex PCR. Of over 100,000 clones listed, about nine tenths are singletons. The chain uses TRBV7-8 and TRBJ2-7; D is unclear. The clonotype comes from a man aged 50-60 years with acute or convalescent COVID-19. The sequenced sample was peripheral blood. CDR3 sequence: CASSFRDSGGSYEQYF. The CDR3 DNA reads as TGTGCCAGCAGCTTCAGAGACTCCGGCGGCTCCTACGAGCAGTACTTC.